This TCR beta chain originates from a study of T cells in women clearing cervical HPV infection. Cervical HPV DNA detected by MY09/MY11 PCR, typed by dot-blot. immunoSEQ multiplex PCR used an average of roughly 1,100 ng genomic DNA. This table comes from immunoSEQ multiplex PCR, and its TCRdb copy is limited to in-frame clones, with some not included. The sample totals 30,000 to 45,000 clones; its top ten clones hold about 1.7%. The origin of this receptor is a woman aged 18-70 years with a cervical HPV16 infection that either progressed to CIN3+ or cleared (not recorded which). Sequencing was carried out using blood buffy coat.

CDR3 DNA (partial): TGTGCTAGTGGATTTGACAGTTCTGGAAACACC. Translated, it gives CASGFDSSGNT. The whole CDR3 protein is CASGFDSSGNTIYF. The chain combines TRBV12-5 with TRBJ1-3; D is possibly TRBD1 (5 bases). The read terminates 3 residues before the CDR3 end, so the remaining end is supplied by the germline J gene. This CDR3 is 14 amino acids long. V lost 6 bases to trimming and J lost 1 base, with 10 bases between them. Looked up from germline, CDR1 is LGHNT and CDR2 is FRNRAP.